Listed below are T cell receptor beta chains from one sample, sequenced in a study of metastatic and nonmetastatic thyroid tumors. TCRdb reprocessed the PCR reads via MiXCR. The sample lists 43,000 or so clones, 16% occurring once. Source material: blood. These TCRs come from a female donor with papillary thyroid cancer or a benign thyroid nodule (not recorded which). Some clones in this sample may be carry-over from other donors' samples. The CDR3 runs from the conserved cysteine through the conserved F or W. Each record gives: CDR3 length, clone size, J gene, D gene, V gene, CDR3 protein. The D gene is left open where the match is weak. The size entry is marked missing in some rows and otherwise reads once, few, many or a size class.

16 many TRBJ1-4 - TRBV28 CASSTIRAGTNEKLFF
16 - TRBJ1-2 TRBD1 TRBV10-1 CASTEGDRVRNYGYTF
13 - TRBJ2-5 TRBD2 TRBV7-6 CASSSGLAETQYF
17 few TRBJ1-3 - TRBV10-3 CAISAERPGPGGNTICF
16 - TRBJ2-3 - TRBV6-5 CASSSSGSGFTDTQYF
13 many TRBJ2-7 - TRBV7-2 CASSLSTLPEQYF
12 many TRBJ2-7 TRBD2 TRBV7-6 CASSPGGYEQYF
19 many TRBJ2-2 TRBD2 TRBV6-6 CASSSYILAGGPYTGELFF
13 medium-sized TRBJ1-3 - TRBV27 CASSLNSGNTIYF
14 - TRBJ1-1 - TRBV4-1 CASRPGPGWAEAFF
13 many TRBJ1-2 - TRBV28 CASSLWANYGYTF
14 few TRBJ2-2 - TRBV12-3/TRBV12-4 CASSLDQVTGELFF
18 many TRBJ2-1 - TRBV12-3/TRBV12-4 CASPNDSPKVCSNNEQFF
14 many TRBJ2-1 - TRBV20-1 CSARVLGLENEQFF
15 - TRBJ2-5 TRBD1 TRBV5-8 CASSLQGGRRETQYF
14 many TRBJ2-1 - TRBV19 CASSNRDGYNEQFF
15 medium-sized TRBJ2-1 TRBD2 TRBV28 CASSLSSSGRNEQFF
17 many TRBJ2-3 TRBD2 TRBV14 CASSPLAGASSTDTQYF
17 many TRBJ2-7 - TRBV20-1 CSARGGTDGEDYYEQYF
15 many TRBJ1-2 TRBD1 TRBV7-2 CASSMDRAADYGYTF
20 many TRBJ2-6 - TRBV12-3/TRBV12-4 CASSLIPPQIGVSGANVLTF
11 many TRBJ1-1 - TRBV5-1 CASSGNTEAFF
15 many TRBJ1-3 - TRBV30 CAWSPPGQVGNTIYF
12 many TRBJ2-5 - TRBV30 CAWRAVEGTQYF
12 few TRBJ1-2 TRBD1 TRBV12-3/TRBV12-4 CASSQGVRGHTF
16 - TRBJ1-4 TRBD1 TRBV4-1 CASSQDLTGNNEKLFF
16 many TRBJ2-1 TRBD2 TRBV12-3/TRBV12-4 CASSLSLADSYNEQFF
14 many TRBJ1-1 - TRBV11-2 CASSLMGLNTEAFF
13 many TRBJ2-5 - TRBV30 CAWSVRGGETQYF
11 many TRBJ2-1 - TRBV20-1 CSARDLDEQFF
15 - TRBJ1-1 - TRBV19 CASSPPVDRASEAFF
15 many TRBJ2-7 - TRBV12-3/TRBV12-4 CASSPGQPWGIEQYF
14 many TRBJ1-1 TRBD1 TRBV19 CASSTLDRGLSAFF
15 many TRBJ2-1 TRBD1 TRBV9 CASSVGTGVYNEQFF
15 once TRBJ2-1 TRBD2 TRBV20-1 CSARVPREVVNEQFF
14 - TRBJ1-3 - TRBV6-1 CASSNGAAGNTIYF
16 many TRBJ2-5 TRBD2 TRBV9 CARRVAGTREQETQYF
13 many TRBJ1-2 - TRBV7-2 CASSLGRIGGYTF
14 many TRBJ2-2 - TRBV18 CASSVQEYTGELFF
18 many TRBJ2-7 - TRBV7-6 CASSLGRGAGSGIHEQYF
17 many TRBJ1-5 - TRBV30 CAWSRGGAERSNQPQHF
13 many TRBJ1-2 - TRBV28 CASITQGLHGYTF
15 few TRBJ2-2 - TRBV6-5 CASSIPRSNTGELFF
16 many TRBJ1-6 TRBD1 TRBV6-1 CASRIDRDFRNSPLHF
12 many TRBJ1-5 - TRBV2 CASSLTQGPQHF
20 few TRBJ2-6 - TRBV13 CASSQPLYRVGLRGANVLTF
14 many TRBJ1-1 - TRBV5-1 CASSLVDTNTEAFF
17 many TRBJ2-5 TRBD1 TRBV9 CASSAGTGGLSRETQYF
19 - TRBJ2-3 TRBD2 TRBV4-1 CASSQAPGGGPSSTDTQYF
14 many TRBJ1-1 TRBD1 TRBV3-1 CASSSQGINTEAFF
14 many TRBJ1-2 - TRBV6-2/TRBV6-3 CASSPDGTNYGYTF
13 many TRBJ1-6 - TRBV11-3 CASSLGPNSPLHF
17 many TRBJ2-7 - TRBV4-1 CASSQGGQERSRYEQYF
17 few TRBJ1-6 - TRBV27 CASSKIPALANNSPLHF